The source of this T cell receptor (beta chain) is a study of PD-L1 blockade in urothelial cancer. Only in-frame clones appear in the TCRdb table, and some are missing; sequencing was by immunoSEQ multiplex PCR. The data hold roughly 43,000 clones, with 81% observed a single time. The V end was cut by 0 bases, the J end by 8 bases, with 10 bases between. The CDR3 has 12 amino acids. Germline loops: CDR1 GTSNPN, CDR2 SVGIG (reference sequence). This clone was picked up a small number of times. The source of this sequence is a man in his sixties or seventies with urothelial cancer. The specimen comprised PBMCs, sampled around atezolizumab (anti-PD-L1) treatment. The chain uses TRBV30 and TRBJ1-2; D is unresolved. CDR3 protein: CAWSVWREGYTF. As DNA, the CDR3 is TGTGCCTGGAGTGTTTGGAGGGAAGGCTACACCTTC.